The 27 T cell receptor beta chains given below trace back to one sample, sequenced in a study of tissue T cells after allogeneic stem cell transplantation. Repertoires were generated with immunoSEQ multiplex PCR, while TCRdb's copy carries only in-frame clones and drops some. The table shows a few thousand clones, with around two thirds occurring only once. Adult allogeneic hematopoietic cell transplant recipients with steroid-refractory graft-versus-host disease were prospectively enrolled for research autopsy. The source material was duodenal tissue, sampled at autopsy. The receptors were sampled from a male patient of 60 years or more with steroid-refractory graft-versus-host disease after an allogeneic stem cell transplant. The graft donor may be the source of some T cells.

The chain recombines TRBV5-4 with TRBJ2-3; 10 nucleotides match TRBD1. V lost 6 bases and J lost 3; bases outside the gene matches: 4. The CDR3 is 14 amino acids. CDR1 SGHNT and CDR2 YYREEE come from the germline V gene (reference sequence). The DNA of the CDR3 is TGTGCCAGCAAGGGACAGGGGCAAACAGATACGCAGTATTTT. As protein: CASKGQGQTDTQYF.

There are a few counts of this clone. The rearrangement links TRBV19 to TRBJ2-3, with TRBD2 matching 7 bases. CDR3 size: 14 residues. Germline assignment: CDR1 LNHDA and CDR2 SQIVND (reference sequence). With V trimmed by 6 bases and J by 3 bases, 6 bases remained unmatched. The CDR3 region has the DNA TGTGCCAGTAGCGGGACTACGGCTACAGATACGCAGTATTTT. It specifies CASSGTTATDTQYF.

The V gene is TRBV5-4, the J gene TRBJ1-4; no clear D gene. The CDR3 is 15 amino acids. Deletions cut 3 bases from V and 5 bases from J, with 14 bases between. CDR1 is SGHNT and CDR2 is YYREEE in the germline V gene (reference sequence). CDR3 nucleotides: TGTGCCAGCAGCTCCCGGACCCAGAGAAATGAAAAACTGTTTTTT. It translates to CASSSRTQRNEKLFF.

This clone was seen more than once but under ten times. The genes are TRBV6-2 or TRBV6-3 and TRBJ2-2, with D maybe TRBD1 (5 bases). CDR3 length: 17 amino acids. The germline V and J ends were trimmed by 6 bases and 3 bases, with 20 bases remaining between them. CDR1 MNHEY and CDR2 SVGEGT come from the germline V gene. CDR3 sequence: CASSWKKGEADTGELFF. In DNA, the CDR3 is TGTGCCAGCAGCTGGAAAAAAGGGGAAGCTGACACCGGGGAGCTGTTTTTT.

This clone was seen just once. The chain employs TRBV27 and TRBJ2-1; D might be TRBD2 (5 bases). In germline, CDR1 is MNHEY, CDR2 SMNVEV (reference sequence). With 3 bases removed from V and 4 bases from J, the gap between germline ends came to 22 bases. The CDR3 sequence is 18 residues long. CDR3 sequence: CASSLGEPFPYTYNEQFF. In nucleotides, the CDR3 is TGTGCCAGCAGTTTGGGAGAGCCCTTCCCGTATACATACAATGAGCAGTTCTTC.

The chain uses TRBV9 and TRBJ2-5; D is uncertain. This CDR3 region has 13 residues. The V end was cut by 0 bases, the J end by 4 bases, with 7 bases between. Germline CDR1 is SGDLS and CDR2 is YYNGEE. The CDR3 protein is CASSVDPPETQYF. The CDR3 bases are TGTGCCAGCAGCGTAGACCCGCCAGAGACCCAGTACTTC.

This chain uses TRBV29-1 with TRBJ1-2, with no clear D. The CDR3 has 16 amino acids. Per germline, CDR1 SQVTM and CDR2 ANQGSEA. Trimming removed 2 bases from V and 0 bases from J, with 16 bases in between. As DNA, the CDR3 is TGCAGCGTTGAAAAAGGGAGTCAACGAGCTAACTATGGCTACACCTTC. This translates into CSVEKGSQRANYGYTF.

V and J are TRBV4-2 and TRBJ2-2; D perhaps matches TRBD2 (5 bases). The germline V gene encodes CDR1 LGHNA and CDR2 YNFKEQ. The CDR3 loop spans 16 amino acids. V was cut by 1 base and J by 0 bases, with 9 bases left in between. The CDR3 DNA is TGTGCCAGCAGCCAAGTGGGAGCTACGAACACCGGGGAGCTGTTTTTT. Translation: CASSQVGATNTGELFF.

CDR3 amino acids: CASSNKGGAADTQYF. CDR3 nucleotides: TGTGCCAGCAGCAATAAGGGGGGGGCAGCAGATACGCAGTATTTT. V and J are TRBV6-5 and TRBJ2-3; the D gene is possibly TRBD2 (7 bases). The V end lost 6 bases, the J end lost 4 bases, and 17 bases lay between the germline ends. Germline CDR1 and CDR2: MNHEY and SVGAGI. This CDR3 region has 15 residues.

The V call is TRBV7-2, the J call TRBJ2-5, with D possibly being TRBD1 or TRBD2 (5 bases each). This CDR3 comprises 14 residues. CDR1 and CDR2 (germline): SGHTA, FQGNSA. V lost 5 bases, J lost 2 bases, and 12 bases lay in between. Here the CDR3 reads CASSQEWGQETQYF. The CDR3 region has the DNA TGTGCCAGCAGCCAAGAGTGGGGGCAAGAGACCCAGTACTTC.

The CDR3: CASSQDRTLTSAGANVLTF. CDR3 DNA sequence: TGCGCCAGCAGCCAAGACCGGACACTTACTTCCGCTGGGGCCAACGTCCTGACTTTC. The V and J genes are TRBV4-3 and TRBJ2-6; weak D call: TRBD1 (5 bases). The CDR3 length is 19 residues. CDR1 is LGHNA, CDR2 YSLEER, per germline. V was trimmed by 0 bases and J by 2 bases, leaving 17 bases between them.

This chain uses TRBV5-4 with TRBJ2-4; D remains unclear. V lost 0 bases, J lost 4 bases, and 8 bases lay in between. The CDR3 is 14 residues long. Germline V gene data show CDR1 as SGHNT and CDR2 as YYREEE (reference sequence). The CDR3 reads CASSLDTAKNIQYF. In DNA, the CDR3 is TGTGCCAGCAGCTTGGATACAGCGAAAAACATTCAGTACTTC.

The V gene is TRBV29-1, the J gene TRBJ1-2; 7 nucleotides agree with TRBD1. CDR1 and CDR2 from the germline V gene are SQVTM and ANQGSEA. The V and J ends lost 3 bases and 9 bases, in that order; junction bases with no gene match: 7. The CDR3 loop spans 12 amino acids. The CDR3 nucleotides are TGCAGCGTTGACAGGGGACAGCATAGCTACACCTTC. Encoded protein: CSVDRGQHSYTF.

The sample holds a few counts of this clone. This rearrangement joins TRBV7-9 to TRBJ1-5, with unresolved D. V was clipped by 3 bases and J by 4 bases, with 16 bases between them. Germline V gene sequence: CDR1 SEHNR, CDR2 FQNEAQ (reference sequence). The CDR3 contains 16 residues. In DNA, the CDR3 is TGTGCCAGCAGCTTCTGGGCGGAGGGAAGGAATCAGCCCCAGCATTTT. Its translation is CASSFWAEGRNQPQHF.

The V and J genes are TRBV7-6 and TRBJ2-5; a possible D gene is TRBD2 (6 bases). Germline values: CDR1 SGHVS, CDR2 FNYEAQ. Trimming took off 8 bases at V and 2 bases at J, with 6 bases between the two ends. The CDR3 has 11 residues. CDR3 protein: CASGLQETQYF. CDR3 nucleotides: TGTGCCAGCGGACTACAAGAGACCCAGTACTTC.

CDR3 bases: TGTGCCAGCAGCTTTTATAGCGGGGGGGGACAAGAGACCCAGTACTTC. Amino acid sequence: CASSFYSGGGQETQYF. The chain recombines TRBV5-4 with TRBJ2-5, with 11 nucleotides matching TRBD2. Losses at the gene ends were 2 bases for V and 2 bases for J; bases not matched to a gene: 5. CDR1 and CDR2 (germline): SGHNT, YYREEE (reference sequence). This CDR3 is 16 amino acids long.

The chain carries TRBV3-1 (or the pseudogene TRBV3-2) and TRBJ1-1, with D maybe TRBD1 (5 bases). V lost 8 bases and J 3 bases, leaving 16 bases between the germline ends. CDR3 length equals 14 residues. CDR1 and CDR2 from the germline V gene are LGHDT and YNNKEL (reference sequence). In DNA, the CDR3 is TGTGCCAGCGCCCAAATCGGGACGGACACTGAAGCTTTCTTT. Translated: CASAQIGTDTEAFF.

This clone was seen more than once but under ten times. The CDR3 DNA reads TGCGCCAGCAGCTTGCGACAGGGGGCAAACACTGAAGCTTTCTTT. Its translation: CASSLRQGANTEAFF. The rearrangement uses TRBV5-1 and TRBJ1-1; TRBD1 matches at 10 bases. The CDR3 loop spans 15 amino acids. The trim removed 1 base at V and 2 bases at J, leaving 2 bases unmatched. Germline V gene data show CDR1 as SGHRS and CDR2 as YFSETQ.

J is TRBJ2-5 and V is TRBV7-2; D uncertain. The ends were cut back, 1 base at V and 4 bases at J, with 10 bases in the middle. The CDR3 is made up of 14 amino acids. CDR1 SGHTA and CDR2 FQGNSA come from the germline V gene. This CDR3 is CASSLGGFIETQYF. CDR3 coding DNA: TGTGCCAGCAGCTTAGGTGGTTTTATAGAGACCCAGTACTTC.

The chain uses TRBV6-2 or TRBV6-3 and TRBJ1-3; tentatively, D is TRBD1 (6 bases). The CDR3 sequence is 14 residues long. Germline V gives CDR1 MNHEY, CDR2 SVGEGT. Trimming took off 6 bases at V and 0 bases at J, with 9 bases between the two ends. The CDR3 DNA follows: TGTGCCAGCAGCTTGGGACACTCTGGAAACACCATATATTTT. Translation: CASSLGHSGNTIYF.

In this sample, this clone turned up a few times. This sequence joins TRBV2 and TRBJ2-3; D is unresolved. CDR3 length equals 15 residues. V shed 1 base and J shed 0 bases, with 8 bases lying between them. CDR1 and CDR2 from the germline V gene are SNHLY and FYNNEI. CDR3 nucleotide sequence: TGTGCCAGCAGTGAAGGAACGTCAAGCACAGATACGCAGTATTTT. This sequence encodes CASSEGTSSTDTQYF.

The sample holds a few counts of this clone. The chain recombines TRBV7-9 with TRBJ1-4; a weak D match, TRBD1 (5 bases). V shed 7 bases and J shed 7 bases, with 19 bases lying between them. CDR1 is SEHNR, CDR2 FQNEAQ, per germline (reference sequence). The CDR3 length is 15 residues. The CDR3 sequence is CASTPIAGTTEKLFF. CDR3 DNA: TGTGCCAGCACCCCAATCGCAGGGACGACTGAAAAACTGTTTTTT.

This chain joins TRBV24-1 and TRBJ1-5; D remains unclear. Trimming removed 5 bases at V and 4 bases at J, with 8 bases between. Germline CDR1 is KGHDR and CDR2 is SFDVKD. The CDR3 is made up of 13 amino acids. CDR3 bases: TGTGCCACCAGTGGTATGTATAATCAGCCCCAGCATTTT. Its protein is CATSGMYNQPQHF.

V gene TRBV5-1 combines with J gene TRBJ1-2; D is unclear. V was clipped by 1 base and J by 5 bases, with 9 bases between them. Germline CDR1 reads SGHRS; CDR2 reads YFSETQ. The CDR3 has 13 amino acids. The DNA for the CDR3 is TGCGCCAGCAGCTTGACTCAGCCTTATGGCTACACCTTC. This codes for CASSLTQPYGYTF.

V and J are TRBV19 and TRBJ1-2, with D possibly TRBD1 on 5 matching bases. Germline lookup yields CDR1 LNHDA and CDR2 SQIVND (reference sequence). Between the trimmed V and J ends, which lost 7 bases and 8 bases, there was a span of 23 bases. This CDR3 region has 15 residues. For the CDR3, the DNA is TGTGCCAGTATGTCAGGCACAACAGGCTGGGGCGGCTACACCTTC. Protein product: CASMSGTTGWGGYTF. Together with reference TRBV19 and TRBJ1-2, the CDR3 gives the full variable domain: DGGITQSPKYLFRKEGQNVTLSCEQNLNHDAMYWYRQDPGQGLRLIYYSQIVNDFQKGDIAEGYSVSREKKESFPLTVTSAQKNPTAFYLCASMSGTTGWGGYTFGSGTRLTVV.

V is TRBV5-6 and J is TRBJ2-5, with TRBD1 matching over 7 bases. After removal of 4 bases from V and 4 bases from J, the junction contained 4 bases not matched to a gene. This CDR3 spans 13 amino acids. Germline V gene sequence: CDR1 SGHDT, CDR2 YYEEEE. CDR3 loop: CASSPTGRETQYF. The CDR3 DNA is TGTGCCAGCAGCCCGACAGGGAGAGAGACCCAGTACTTC.

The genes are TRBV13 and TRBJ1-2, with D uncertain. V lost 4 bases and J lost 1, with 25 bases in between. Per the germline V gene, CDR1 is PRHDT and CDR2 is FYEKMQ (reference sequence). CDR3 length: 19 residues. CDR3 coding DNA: TGTGCCAGCAGCTCCCCGACGTGGTACAGAGGAGAACTTAACTATGGCTACACCTTC. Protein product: CASSSPTWYRGELNYGYTF.